The rows below give T cell receptor beta chains drawn from one sample of a study of blood T cell repertoires in COVID-19. The data were produced by immunoSEQ multiplex PCR, yet TCRdb's version contains in-frame clones alone and is incomplete. Of 200,000 to 250,000 clones detected, about 91% appear once; the ten largest clones hold more than 1.4%. The sequencing sample was made of peripheral blood. These receptors were taken from a man aged 18 to 35 with active or convalescent COVID-19. CDR3s include the opening cysteine and the closing phenylalanine or tryptophan. Each record gives: clone size, D gene, J gene, V gene, CDR3 protein, CDR3 DNA. A D gene is named only where the DNA matches it firmly. Rows give clone size only sometimes, using once, few, many, or a class for an expanded clone.

- TRBD1 TRBJ2-2 TRBV27 CASSKGQGNTGELFF TGTGCCAGCAGTAAGGGACAGGGAAACACCGGGGAGCTGTTTTTT
- - TRBJ1-1 TRBV5-8 CASSLVAGNTEAFF TGTGCCAGCAGCTTGGTCGCAGGGAACACTGAAGCTTTCTTT
- - TRBJ2-7 TRBV6-5 CASRLAGSSYEQYF TGTGCCAGCAGGCTGGCCGGGAGCTCCTACGAGCAGTACTTC
- - TRBJ2-4 TRBV10-1 CASSEKGDIQYF TGCGCCAGCAGTGAGAAGGGGGACATTCAGTACTTC
once - TRBJ1-1 TRBV11-1 CASSLLRGKSWAEAFF TGTGCCAGCAGCTTATTACGGGGAAAAAGTTGGGCTGAAGCTTTCTTT
- TRBD1 TRBJ2-1 TRBV7-9 CASSLETGVNEQFF TGTGCCAGCAGCTTAGAAACAGGGGTCAATGAGCAGTTCTTC
- - TRBJ1-2 TRBV7-8 CASSLARRGYGYTF TGTGCCAGCAGCTTAGCCCGGCGGGGCTATGGCTACACCTTC
- - TRBJ2-3 TRBV24-1 CATSDSPGLLTDTQYF TGTGCCACCAGTGATTCTCCGGGATTACTCACAGATACGCAGTATTTT
- - TRBJ2-7 TRBV3-1/TRBV3-2 CASSQDPGSSYEQYF TGTGCCAGCAGCCAAGACCCGGGGAGCTCCTACGAGCAGTACTTC
- - TRBJ1-1 TRBV9 CASSVGPLEAFF TGTGCCAGCAGCGTAGGGCCCCTTGAAGCTTTCTTT
few TRBD1 TRBJ2-7 TRBV5-8 CASSLRQGSEQYF TGTGCCAGCAGCTTGCGACAGGGATCAGAGCAGTACTTC
- TRBD2 TRBJ2-7 TRBV28 CASSLPGLAGIYEQYF TGTGCCAGCAGTTTACCTGGACTAGCGGGAATCTACGAGCAGTACTTC
once - TRBJ1-2 TRBV29-1 CSVRQGTNYGYTF TGCAGCGTTCGGCAGGGAACTAACTATGGCTACACCTTC
once - TRBJ1-4 TRBV28 CASSLMARLFF TGTGCCAGCAGTTTGATGGCTAGGCTGTTTTTT
once TRBD1 TRBJ1-5 TRBV7-9 CASSFSGGAGNQPQHF TGTGCCAGCAGCTTCTCAGGGGGCGCAGGCAATCAGCCCCAGCATTTT
- - TRBJ2-3 TRBV11-3 CASSSTDTQYF TGTGCCAGCAGCTCGACAGATACGCAGTATTTT
- TRBD1 TRBJ1-3 TRBV5-6 CASSLGDSPYSGNTIYF TGTGCCAGCAGCTTGGGGGACAGTCCTTACTCTGGAAACACCATATATTTT
- - TRBJ1-4 TRBV19 CASSMRREKLFF TGTGCCAGTAGTATGAGGCGGGAAAAACTGTTTTTT
- - TRBJ1-1 TRBV3-1/TRBV3-2 CASSQEGLMNTEAFF TGTGCCAGCAGCCAAGAGGGACTGATGAACACTGAAGCTTTCTTT
- - TRBJ2-7 TRBV7-9 CASNERGGYEQYF TGTGCCAGCAATGAGAGGGGGGGCTACGAGCAGTACTTC
- TRBD2 TRBJ2-2 TRBV19 CASNELAGDSSGELFF TGTGCCAGTAACGAACTAGCGGGAGATTCCTCCGGGGAGCTGTTTTTT
few - TRBJ1-2 TRBV6-5 CASSYSRRGLDGYTF TGTGCCAGCAGTTACTCGCGAAGGGGCTTGGATGGCTACACCTTC
once - TRBJ2-5 TRBV10-3 CAINAGTTRETQYF TGTGCCATCAATGCGGGTACCACCCGAGAGACCCAGTACTTC
few - TRBJ1-4 TRBV6-5 CASSYLQGANEKLFF TGTGCCAGCAGTTACCTACAGGGTGCTAATGAAAAACTGTTTTTT
once TRBD2 TRBJ2-7 TRBV24-1 CATSGAGGADYEQYF TGTGCCACCAGTGGAGCGGGGGGCGCCGATTACGAGCAGTACTTC
once - TRBJ2-3 TRBV10-1 CASSPDSTQTDTQYF TGCGCCAGCAGCCCCGACAGTACACAAACAGATACGCAGTATTTT
- - TRBJ2-7 TRBV11-3 CASSFRAGAEQYF TGTGCCAGCAGCTTTCGCGCCGGAGCCGAGCAGTACTTC
- - TRBJ1-1 TRBV3-1/TRBV3-2 CASSQAGTIIAEAFF TGTGCCAGCAGCCAAGCCGGGACAATAATAGCTGAAGCTTTCTTT
- - TRBJ2-7 TRBV2 CASARGDYEQYF TGTGCCAGCGCCAGGGGCGACTACGAGCAGTACTTC
- TRBD1 TRBJ1-2 TRBV7-9 CASSLALGQINYGYTF TGTGCCAGCAGCCTAGCCTTGGGACAGATTAACTATGGCTACACCTTC
few TRBD1 TRBJ1-5 TRBV27 CASDRGYSNQPQHF TGTGCCAGCGACAGGGGGTATAGCAATCAGCCCCAGCATTTT
- - TRBJ2-3 TRBV9 CASSVAGTDTQYF TGTGCCAGCAGCGTAGCTGGCACAGATACGCAGTATTTT
- - TRBJ1-5 TRBV24-1 CATSGANQPQHF TGTGCCACCAGTGGAGCGAATCAGCCCCAGCATTTT
- - TRBJ1-4 TRBV25-1 CASSGLLTSGGIEKLFF TGTGCCAGCAGTGGATTACTTACTAGCGGGGGAATTGAAAAACTGTTTTTT
- - TRBJ1-2 TRBV6-5 CASRATGNYGYTF TGTGCCAGCCGCGCAACAGGGAACTATGGCTACACCTTC
- - TRBJ1-6 TRBV19 CASSIRGGDSPLHF TGTGCCAGTAGTATTCGTGGGGGGGATTCACCCCTCCACTTT
- TRBD1 TRBJ1-2 TRBV19 CASSLNSGTGRYGYTF TGTGCCAGTAGTCTGAACTCCGGGACAGGCCGCTATGGCTACACCTTC
- - TRBJ1-4 TRBV5-4 CASSLQQRGEKLFF TGTGCCAGCAGCTTGCAACAGCGAGGGGAAAAACTGTTTTTT
- TRBD1 TRBJ2-5 TRBV5-4 CASRQRTGPQETQYF TGTGCCAGCAGACAGAGGACAGGGCCGCAAGAGACCCAGTACTTC
- TRBD2 TRBJ2-7 TRBV7-2 CASSLVTSGTYEQYF TGTGCCAGCAGCTTAGTAACTAGCGGGACCTACGAGCAGTACTTC
- - TRBJ1-1 TRBV6-1 CASSEMANTEAFF TGTGCCAGCAGTGAAATGGCGAACACTGAAGCTTTCTTT
- - TRBJ2-3 TRBV30 CAWSVDGITQYF TGTGCCTGGAGTGTGGACGGGATTACGCAGTATTTT
once TRBD1 TRBJ2-1 TRBV6-4 CASSDGTGSFNEQFF TGTGCCAGCAGTGACGGGACAGGGAGTTTCAATGAGCAGTTCTTC
- TRBD2 TRBJ2-1 TRBV6-6 CASSFTGTSGNEQFF TGTGCCAGCAGTTTTACCGGGACTAGCGGCAATGAGCAGTTCTTC
- - TRBJ2-7 TRBV10-3 CAISETPGYEQYF TGTGCCATCAGTGAGACGCCCGGCTACGAGCAGTACTTC
- - TRBJ2-7 TRBV28 CASRRADSSYEQYF TGTGCCAGCAGGCGTGCCGACAGCTCCTACGAGCAGTACTTC
few - TRBJ1-2 TRBV6-5 CASSFNRAVGYGYTF TGTGCCAGCAGTTTCAACAGGGCCGTCGGCTATGGCTACACCTTC
- - TRBJ2-2 TRBV7-3 CASRLGATGELFF TGTGCCAGCAGACTGGGGGCCACCGGGGAGCTGTTTTTT
- - TRBJ2-7 TRBV3-1/TRBV3-2 CASSLRDHEQYF TGTGCCAGCAGCCTTCGGGATCACGAGCAGTACTTC
- - TRBJ1-5 TRBV6-2/TRBV6-3 CASSWGHSNSNQPQHF TGTGCCAGCAGTTGGGGACATTCGAATAGCAATCAGCCCCAGCATTTT
- - TRBJ1-2 TRBV10-2 CATRSTDSPGDGYTF TGCGCCACCAGATCGACGGACAGCCCCGGGGATGGCTACACCTTC
- - TRBJ1-1 TRBV3-1/TRBV3-2 CASSLRTGYRNTEAFF TGTGCCAGCAGCCTGCGAACAGGGTACAGGAACACTGAAGCTTTCTTT
- TRBD2 TRBJ2-1 TRBV24-1 CATSELLAGGANEQFF TGTGCCACCAGTGAACTCCTAGCGGGAGGAGCCAATGAGCAGTTCTTC
- - TRBJ2-4 TRBV6-1 CASSDLSTGVLAKNIQYF TGTGCCAGCAGTGATTTATCGACAGGCGTGCTAGCCAAAAACATTCAGTACTTC
- - TRBJ1-1 TRBV28 CAVVGGMNTEAFF TGTGCCGTGGTTGGGGGGATGAACACTGAAGCTTTCTTT